This TCR beta chain was observed in a study of blood T cell repertoires in COVID-19. Background on the study: The United States, Italy and Spain were the sources of the acute and convalescent COVID-19 samples. Sources were T cells, B-cell-depleted T cells, or PBMCs; the material itself was cDNA or gDNA.

Cohorts were determined from participant-reported clinical history. As processed by the authors: How many nucleated cells were present was estimated from reference gene primer amplification. The protocol was immunoSEQ multiplex PCR, while the TCRdb copy is restricted to in-frame clones and leaves out a portion. V, J and clone size are taken as reported in that table, and D and trimming were inferred from the DNA itself. The data contain a few hundred thousand clones, approximately 90% of them singletons. Sequencing was carried out using PBMCs or T cells enriched from blood (not recorded which). This clonotype was obtained from a human donor in a cohort exposed to, infected with or recovered from COVID-19 (not recorded which). The donor label of this sample is uncertain.

The CDR3 protein is CARSCRVSGYTF. The CDR3 bases are TGTGCCAGAAGCTGCAGGGTTAGTGGCTACACCTTC. This chain connects TRBV5-3 to TRBJ1-2, with D possibly TRBD1 on 5 matching bases. TRBV5-3 is filed as an ORF, its function uncertain. This CDR3 comprises 12 residues. V gave up 3 bases and J gave up 7 bases, with 10 bases separating them.